The present T cell receptor beta chain was sequenced within a study of tumor-infiltrating lymphocytes in primary liver carcinoma. Study context: Samples yielded about 3.65 to 7.5 million productive TCRbeta reads, similar across tissue types.

TCR beta cDNA was made from 450 to 500 ng total RNA with a constant-region primer. What produced the TCR beta libraries was three nested multiplex PCR rounds using slightly modified ARM-PCR. TCRdb independently ran MiXCR on the multiplex PCR reads; one entry per CDR3 protein. The table includes some 94,000 distinct CDR3 sequences, around three quarters detected once. As concerns this clonotype: At one boundary the junction diverges from the germline segment, which might be a read error.

Unsorted bulk tissue of about 19-31 mg yielded co-extracted RNA and DNA. Surgeons resected the patients' primary liver carcinomas. No patient had received treatment, and all had chronic HBV infection. All of the tumor samples contained over 90% viable tumor cells. The sample consisted of liver tumor tissue from sampling region 5. Noted subset: tumor region T5, tumor centre. The TCR sequence derives from a woman aged 60 to 75 with primary liver carcinoma and hepatitis B virus infection.

The DNA for the CDR3 is TGTGCCAGCAGTTTAGAAGTAGCGGGATCCTGGGATGAGCAGTTCTTC. This codes for CASSLEVAGSWDEQFF. This chain connects TRBV7-8 to TRBJ2-1, with TRBD2 matching over 8 bases. This CDR3 is 16 amino acids long. CDR1 is SGHVS and CDR2 is FQNEAQ in the germline V gene.